The clone carrying this T cell receptor beta chain was picked up a small number of times. Its antigen remains unknown. These data belong to a study of beta chain features in type 1 diabetes. Trimming shortened V by 6 bases and J by 3 bases, and 9 bases separated the two germline ends. This CDR3 has 13 residues. Germline CDR1 and CDR2: SNHLY and FYNNEI. Expressed TCRB transcripts were sequenced, since all the RNA that had been isolated was reverse transcribed. Generated by immunoSEQ multiplex PCR, the TCRdb table keeps only in-frame clones and is missing some. The data show more than 300,000 clones, around 12% seen once. Study-wide results and caveats: Insertions at VDJ junctions were less frequent in type 1 diabetes patients. These patients also deleted more nucleotides at the same junctions. In these data, an HLA type influence on TCRB rearrangement remained unresolved. Significant though moderate, a shortening of TCRB CDR3s appeared in all four CD4+ subsets of Type 1 diabetes patients.

The J gene is TRBJ2-4, the V gene TRBV2; maybe TRBD2 (5 bases). Sample: naive CD4+ T cells from blood. The origin of this receptor is a woman aged 18-29 years with type 1 diabetes. DNA for the CDR3: TGTGCCAGCAGCGTCGACTACAAAAACATTCAGTACTTC. Its translation is CASSVDYKNIQYF.